This entry describes one T cell receptor (beta chain). The sample comes from a study of cytomegalovirus exposure and HLA in healthy donors. V shed 10 bases and J shed 4 bases, with 8 bases lying between them. CDR1 and CDR2 (germline): ENHRY, SYGVKD. The CDR3 spans 11 residues. PCR was performed using 60 Vbeta and 13 Jbeta primers. TCRdb keeps only in-frame clones here, not all; method: immunoSEQ multiplex PCR. The sample shows some 180,000 clones, roughly 87% of them seen only once. Sequencing used PBMCs. V is TRBV10-3 and J is TRBJ2-1; the D is unclear. The origin of this receptor is a girl under two years old in good health and CMV-seronegative. CDR3 nucleotides: TGTGCCACCCTCTCTTACAATGAGCAGTTCTTC. It specifies CATLSYNEQFF.